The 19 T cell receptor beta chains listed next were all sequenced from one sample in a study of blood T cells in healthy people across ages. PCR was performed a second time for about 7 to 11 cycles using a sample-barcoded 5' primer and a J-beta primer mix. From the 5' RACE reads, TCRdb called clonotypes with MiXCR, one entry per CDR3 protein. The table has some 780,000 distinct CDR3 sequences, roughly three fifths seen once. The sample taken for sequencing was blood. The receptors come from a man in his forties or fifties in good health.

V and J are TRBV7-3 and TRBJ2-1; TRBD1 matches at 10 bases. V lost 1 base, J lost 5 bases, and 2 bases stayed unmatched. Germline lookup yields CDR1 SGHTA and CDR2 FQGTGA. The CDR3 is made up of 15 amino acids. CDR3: CASSLIGTGDNEQFF. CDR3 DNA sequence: TGTGCCAGCAGCTTAATAGGGACAGGGGACAATGAGCAGTTCTTC.

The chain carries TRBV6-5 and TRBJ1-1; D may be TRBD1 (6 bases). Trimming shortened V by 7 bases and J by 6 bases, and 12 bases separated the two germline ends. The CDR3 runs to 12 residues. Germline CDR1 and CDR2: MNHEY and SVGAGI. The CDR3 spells CASNSGESEAFF. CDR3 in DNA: TGTGCCAGCAATTCAGGGGAATCTGAAGCTTTCTTT.

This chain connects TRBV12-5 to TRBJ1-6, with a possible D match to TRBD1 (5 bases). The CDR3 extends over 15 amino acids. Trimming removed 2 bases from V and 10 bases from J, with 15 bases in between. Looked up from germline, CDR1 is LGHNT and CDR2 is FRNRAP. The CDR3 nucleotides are TGTGCTAGTGGTTTGTTTTCAGGGAGTGGGTCACCCCTCCACTTT. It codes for CASGLFSGSGSPLHF.

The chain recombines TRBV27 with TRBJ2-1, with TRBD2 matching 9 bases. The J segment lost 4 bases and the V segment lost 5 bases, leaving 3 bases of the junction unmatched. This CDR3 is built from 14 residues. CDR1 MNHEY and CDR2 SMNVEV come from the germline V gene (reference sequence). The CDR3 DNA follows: TGTGCCAGCAGTAGCGGGGGGAGATACAATGAGCAGTTCTTC. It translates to CASSSGGRYNEQFF.

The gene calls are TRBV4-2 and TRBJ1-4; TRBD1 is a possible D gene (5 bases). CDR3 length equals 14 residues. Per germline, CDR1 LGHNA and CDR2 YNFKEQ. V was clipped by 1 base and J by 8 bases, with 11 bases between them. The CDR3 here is CASSQGGESEKLFF. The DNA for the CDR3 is TGTGCCAGCAGCCAAGGGGGGGAGAGCGAAAAACTGTTTTTT.

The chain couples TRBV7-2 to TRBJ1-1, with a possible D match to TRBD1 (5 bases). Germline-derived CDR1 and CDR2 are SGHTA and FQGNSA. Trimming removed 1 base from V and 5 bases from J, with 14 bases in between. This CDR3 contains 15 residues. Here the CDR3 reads CASSLGVGPTTEAFF. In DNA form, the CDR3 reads TGTGCCAGCAGCTTAGGGGTGGGACCGACGACTGAAGCTTTCTTT.

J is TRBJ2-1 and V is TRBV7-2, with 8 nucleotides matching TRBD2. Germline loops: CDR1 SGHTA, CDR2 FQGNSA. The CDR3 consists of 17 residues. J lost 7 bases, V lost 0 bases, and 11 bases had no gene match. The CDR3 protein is CASSLARNGRAINEQFF. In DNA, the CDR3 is TGTGCCAGCAGCTTAGCGCGGAACGGGAGGGCCATAAATGAGCAGTTCTTC.

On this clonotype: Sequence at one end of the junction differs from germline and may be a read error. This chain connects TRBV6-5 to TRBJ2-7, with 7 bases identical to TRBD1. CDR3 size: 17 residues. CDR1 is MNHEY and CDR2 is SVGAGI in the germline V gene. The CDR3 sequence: CASSYSIRDSRSYEHYF. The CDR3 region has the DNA TGTGCCAGCAGTTACTCGATCCGGGACAGCCGTTCCTACGAGCACTACTTC.

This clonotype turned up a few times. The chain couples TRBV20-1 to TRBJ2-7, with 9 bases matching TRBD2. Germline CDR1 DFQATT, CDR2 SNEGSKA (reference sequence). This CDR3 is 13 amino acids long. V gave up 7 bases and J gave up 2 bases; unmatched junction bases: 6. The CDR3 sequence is CSGEASGTYEQYF. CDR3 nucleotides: TGCAGTGGAGAGGCTAGCGGGACCTACGAGCAGTACTTC.

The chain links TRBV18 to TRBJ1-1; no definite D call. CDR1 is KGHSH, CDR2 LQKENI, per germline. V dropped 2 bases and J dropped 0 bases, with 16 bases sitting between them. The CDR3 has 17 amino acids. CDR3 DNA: TGTGCCAGCTCACCAATCCATGGAACAGCTATGAACACTGAAGCTTTCTTT. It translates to CASSPIHGTAMNTEAFF.

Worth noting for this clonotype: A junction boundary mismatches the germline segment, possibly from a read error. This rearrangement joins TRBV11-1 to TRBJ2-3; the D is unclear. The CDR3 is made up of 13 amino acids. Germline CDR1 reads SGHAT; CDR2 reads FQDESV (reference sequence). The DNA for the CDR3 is TGTGCCAGCAGCTCGATTAGAACAGAGACGCAGTATTTT. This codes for CASSSIRTETQYF.

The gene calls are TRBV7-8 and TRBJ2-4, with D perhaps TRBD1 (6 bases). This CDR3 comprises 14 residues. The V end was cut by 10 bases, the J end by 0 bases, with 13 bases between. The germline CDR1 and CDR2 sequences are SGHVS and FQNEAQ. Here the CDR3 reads CATGQLLAKNIQYF. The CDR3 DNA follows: TGTGCCACTGGACAGCTTTTAGCCAAAAACATTCAGTACTTC.

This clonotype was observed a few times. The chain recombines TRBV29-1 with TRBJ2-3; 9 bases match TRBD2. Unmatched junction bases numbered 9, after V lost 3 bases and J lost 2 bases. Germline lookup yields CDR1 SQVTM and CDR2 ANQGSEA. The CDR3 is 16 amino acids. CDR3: CSVDTWSSGDTDTQYF. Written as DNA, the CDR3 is TGCAGCGTTGATACATGGTCTAGCGGGGACACAGATACGCAGTATTTT.

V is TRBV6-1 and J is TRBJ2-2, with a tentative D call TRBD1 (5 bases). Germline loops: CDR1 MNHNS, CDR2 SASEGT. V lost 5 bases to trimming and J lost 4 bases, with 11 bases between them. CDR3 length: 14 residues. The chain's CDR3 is CASSLDTITGELFF. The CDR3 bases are TGTGCCAGCAGTCTGGACACGATCACCGGGGAGCTGTTTTTT.

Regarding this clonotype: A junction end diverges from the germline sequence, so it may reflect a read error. The CDR3 coding sequence is TGCAGTGCTAGAGATAGGACCACAGATATGCAGTATTTT. Translating gives CSARDRTTDMQYF. The V call is TRBV20-1, the J call TRBJ2-3; D ambiguous. There are 13 residues in the CDR3. Germline V gene data show CDR1 as DFQATT and CDR2 as SNEGSKA (reference sequence).

The CDR3 DNA sequence: TGTGCCAGCAGTTTGTGGGCTAGCGGGTTCACAGATACGCAGTATTTT. Translated: CASSLWASGFTDTQYF. The gene calls are TRBV28 and TRBJ2-3, with 8 nucleotides matching TRBD2. CDR3 length: 16 residues. V gave up 3 bases and J gave up 2 bases; unmatched junction bases: 7. Per the germline V gene, CDR1 is MDHEN and CDR2 is SYDVKM.

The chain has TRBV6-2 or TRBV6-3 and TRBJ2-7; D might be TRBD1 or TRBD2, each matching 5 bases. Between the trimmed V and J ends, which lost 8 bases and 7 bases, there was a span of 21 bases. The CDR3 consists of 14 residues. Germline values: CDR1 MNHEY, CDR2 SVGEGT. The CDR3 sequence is CASFGRDGGLEQYF. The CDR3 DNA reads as TGTGCCAGCTTTGGCCGGGACGGAGGATTGGAGCAGTACTTC.

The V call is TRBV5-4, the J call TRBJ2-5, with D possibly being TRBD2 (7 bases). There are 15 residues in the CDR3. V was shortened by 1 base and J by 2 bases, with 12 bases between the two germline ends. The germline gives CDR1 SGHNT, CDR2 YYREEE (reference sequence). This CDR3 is CASSLKGGWQETQYF. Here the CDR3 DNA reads TGTGCCAGCAGCTTGAAGGGGGGGTGGCAAGAGACCCAGTACTTC.

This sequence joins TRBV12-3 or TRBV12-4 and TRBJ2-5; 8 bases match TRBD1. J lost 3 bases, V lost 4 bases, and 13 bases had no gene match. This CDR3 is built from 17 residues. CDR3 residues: CASSYHRRDRKEETQYF. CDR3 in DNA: TGTGCCAGCAGTTACCACCGCCGGGACAGGAAGGAAGAGACCCAGTACTTC.